The 21 T cell receptor beta chains below all came from one sample that was sequenced in a study of shared clonotypes between healthy human individuals. The naive CD8 population came from CD45RO-negative cells selected for CCR7, without terminally differentiated effector memory CD45RA+ cells. TCRdb's copy holds only in-frame clones and misses some; the assay was immunoSEQ multiplex PCR. The repertoire holds some 2,000,000 clones, over 85% seen once, with 0.9% to 1.3% in the top ten. The sample taken for sequencing was naive CD8+ T cells sorted from blood. These receptor sequences come from a man younger than 35 in good health.

The chain uses TRBV7-9 and TRBJ2-7; D uncertain. Per germline, CDR1 SEHNR and CDR2 FQNEAQ (reference sequence). The CDR3 length is 12 residues. Trimming cost V 5 bases and J 7 bases, with 12 bases left between them. The CDR3 DNA follows: TGTGCCAGCAGCGGGTTCACCTGGGAGCAGTACTTC. It specifies CASSGFTWEQYF.

J is TRBJ2-7 and V is TRBV6-5; tentative D call: TRBD1 (6 bases). The CDR3 covers 13 residues. The ends were cut back, 10 bases at V and 5 bases at J, with 18 bases in the middle. The germline V gene has CDR1 MNHEY and CDR2 SVGAGI. CDR3 loop: CAIGMGAGDEQYF. CDR3 nucleotides: TGTGCCATCGGGATGGGGGCCGGGGACGAGCAGTACTTC.

The chain joins TRBV6-5 to TRBJ2-5; either TRBD1 or TRBD2 may supply D (5 bases each). Germline V gene data show CDR1 as MNHEY and CDR2 as SVGAGI. V was clipped by 0 bases and J by 2 bases, with 10 bases between them. The CDR3 covers 15 residues. The CDR3 sequence is CASSYSRGRQETQYF. CDR3 nucleotides: TGTGCCAGCAGTTACTCGAGGGGCCGGCAAGAGACCCAGTACTTC.

The chain recombines TRBV6-1 with TRBJ1-2; TRBD1 aligns across 8 bases. CDR1 MNHNS and CDR2 SASEGT come from the germline V gene. This CDR3 contains 14 residues. V was pared by 3 bases and J by 5 bases, with 5 bases of the junction left unmatched. CDR3 sequence reads: CASSDGTGGYGYTF. The DNA of the CDR3 is TGTGCCAGCAGTGATGGAACAGGGGGTTATGGCTACACCTTC.

The chain has TRBV11-2 and TRBJ2-7, with D perhaps TRBD1 (5 bases). The CDR3 loop spans 13 amino acids. Looked up from germline, CDR1 is SGHAT and CDR2 is FQNNGV. Trimming pared 5 bases from V and 7 bases from J, leaving 15 bases between. The CDR3 coding sequence is TGTGCCAGCAGCCAGGGCCCACCGAGGGAGCAGTACTTC. Encoded protein: CASSQGPPREQYF.

This clone was observed a single time. The chain recombines TRBV9 with TRBJ2-2, with TRBD2 matching over 10 bases. This CDR3 comprises 16 residues. Germline lookup yields CDR1 SGDLS and CDR2 YYNGEE. With V trimmed by 4 bases and J by 5 bases, 8 bases remained unmatched. CDR3 loop: CASSLTGLAVTGELFF. The CDR3 DNA reads TGTGCCAGCAGCCTCACCGGACTAGCGGTTACCGGGGAGCTGTTTTTT.

Points on this clone: This CDR3 is also generated by other DNA sequences in the sample. The chain combines TRBV30 with TRBJ2-7, with D possibly being TRBD2 (5 bases). Germline V gene lookup returns CDR1 GTSNPN and CDR2 SVGIG (reference sequence). V lost 1 base and J 0 bases, leaving 10 bases between the germline ends. The CDR3 consists of 14 residues. The CDR3: CAWSDRGISYEQYF. The CDR3 DNA follows: TGTGCCTGGAGTGATCGGGGAATCTCCTACGAGCAGTACTTC. Supplemented by reference TRBV30 and TRBJ2-7, the full variable domain reads SQTIHQWPATLVQPVGSPLSLECTVEGTSNPNLYWYRQAAGRGLQLLFYSVGIGQISSEVPQNLSASRPQDRQFILSSKKLLLSDSGFYLCAWSDRGISYEQYFGPGTRLTVT.

The rearrangement links TRBV5-5 to TRBJ2-7; the D gene is possibly TRBD1 (6 bases). V lost 2 bases and J 1 base, leaving 13 bases between the germline ends. The germline V gene encodes CDR1 SGHKS and CDR2 YYEKEE (reference sequence). The CDR3 has 15 amino acids. This chain's CDR3 is CASSFARTASYEQYF. For the CDR3, the DNA is TGTGCCAGCAGCTTTGCTCGGACAGCGTCCTACGAGCAGTACTTC. The variable domain in full, with the rest retrieved from reference TRBV5-5 and TRBJ2-7, is DAGVTQSPTHLIKTRGQQVTLRCSPISGHKSVSWYQQVLGQGPQFIFQYYEKEERGRGNFPDRFSARQFPNYSSELNVNALLLGDSALYLCASSFARTASYEQYFGPGTRLTVT.

This clone was seen a handful of times. Other DNA sequences within the sample encode an identical CDR3. V usage is TRBV7-9 and J usage is TRBJ1-1; D not resolved. Germline V gene data show CDR1 as SEHNR and CDR2 as FQNEAQ (reference sequence). Trimming removed 0 bases from V and 1 base from J, with 6 bases in between. The CDR3 loop spans 14 amino acids. This CDR3 reads CASSLAESNTEAFF. CDR3 sequence (DNA): TGTGCCAGCAGCTTAGCGGAATCGAACACTGAAGCTTTCTTT.

The chain uses TRBV9 and TRBJ2-7; D is unresolved. Germline assignment: CDR1 SGDLS and CDR2 YYNGEE. The CDR3 covers 13 residues. V dropped 1 base and J dropped 4 bases, with 9 bases sitting between them. The CDR3 sequence is CASSVTPTYEQYF. In DNA form, the CDR3 reads TGTGCCAGCAGCGTAACCCCGACGTACGAGCAGTACTTC.

The chain recombines TRBV15 with TRBJ1-4; weak D call: TRBD1 (6 bases). This CDR3 contains 12 residues. The germline CDR1 and CDR2 sequences are LNHNV and YYDKDF (reference sequence). Trimming removed 7 bases from V and 8 bases from J, with 11 bases in between. The CDR3 loop is CATTRGGEKLFF. Written as DNA, the CDR3 is TGTGCCACCACCAGGGGCGGGGAAAAACTGTTTTTT.

The chain uses TRBV6-5 and TRBJ1-5; no firm D call. Per germline, CDR1 MNHEY and CDR2 SVGAGI. The CDR3 consists of 13 residues. V lost 2 bases and J lost 4, with 6 bases in between. The CDR3, as DNA: TGTGCCAGCAGTTACGGGGAGAATCAGCCCCAGCATTTT. Translated: CASSYGENQPQHF.

The J gene is TRBJ2-7, the V gene TRBV4-3, with 12 positions matching TRBD2. Germline CDR1 reads LGHNA; CDR2 reads YSLEER. This CDR3 comprises 13 residues. V lost 9 bases and J lost 4; bases outside the gene matches: 4. The CDR3 spells CASALAGGYEQYF. CDR3 bases: TGCGCCAGTGCGCTAGCGGGAGGGTACGAGCAGTACTTC.

This chain links TRBV7-8 with TRBJ2-6; D call uncertain. Germline V gives CDR1 SGHVS, CDR2 FQNEAQ. CDR3 length: 15 amino acids. V shed 2 bases and J shed 3 bases, with 8 bases lying between them. CDR3 amino acids: CASSLLAFGANVLTF. The CDR3, as DNA: TGTGCCAGCAGCTTATTGGCGTTTGGGGCCAACGTCCTGACTTTC. The whole variable domain, remainder taken from reference TRBV7-8 and TRBJ2-6, is GAGVSQSPRYKVAKRGQDVALRCDPISGHVSLFWYQQALGQGPEFLTYFQNEAQLDKSGLPSDRFFAERPEGSVSTLKIQRTQQEDSAVYLCASSLLAFGANVLTFGAGSRLTVL.

Comment on this clone: This sample also contains other DNA sequences that code for the same CDR3. The chain carries TRBV29-1 and TRBJ1-5; TRBD1 agrees at 8 bases. The V segment lost 6 bases and the J segment 0 bases; nucleotides outside the gene matches: 1. Per germline, CDR1 SQVTM and CDR2 ANQGSEA. The length of the CDR3 is 13 residues. The CDR3 region is CSVQGDSNQPQHF. The CDR3 DNA is TGCAGCGTACAGGGGGATAGCAATCAGCCCCAGCATTTT.

The rearrangement joins TRBV28 to TRBJ1-6; D is undetermined. Deletions cut 4 bases from V and 9 bases from J, with 10 bases between. CDR3 size: 13 residues. Germline V lookup: CDR1 MDHEN, CDR2 SYDVKM. The CDR3 sequence is CASSSRMVSPLHF. The CDR3 bases are TGTGCCAGCAGTTCCCGGATGGTTTCACCCCTCCACTTT.

The rearrangement joins TRBV6-6 to TRBJ2-3; D tentatively reads TRBD1 or TRBD2 (5 bases each). CDR1 is MNHNY, CDR2 SVGAGI, per germline (reference sequence). V was pared by 0 bases and J by 4 bases, with 8 bases between. The CDR3 has 14 residues. CDR3 residues: CASSYSGEADTQYF. CDR3 bases: TGTGCCAGCAGTTACTCGGGGGAAGCAGATACGCAGTATTTT.

The genes are TRBV4-1 and TRBJ2-3; the D is unclear. Germline CDR1 is MGHRA and CDR2 is YSYEKL. CDR3 length equals 14 residues. V was shortened by 4 bases and J by 6 bases, with 14 bases between the two germline ends. The CDR3 DNA reads as TGCGCCAGCAGCCCGACCTCCCAAGCCGATACGCAGTATTTT. Translated, it gives CASSPTSQADTQYF.

The genes are TRBV4-3 and TRBJ2-7; D possibly corresponds to TRBD2 (5 bases). The V end lost 3 bases, the J end lost 5 bases, and 11 bases lay between the germline ends. Germline V lookup: CDR1 LGHNA, CDR2 YSLEER. The CDR3 length is 13 residues. The CDR3 here is CASSQGSGDEQYF. The CDR3 region has the DNA TGCGCCAGCAGCCAGGGGTCCGGGGACGAGCAGTACTTC.

Comments on this clone: Distinct nucleotide sequences in the sample also encode this CDR3. The rearrangement joins TRBV30 to TRBJ1-1; TRBD1 is a possible D gene (5 bases). With 0 bases removed from V and 3 bases from J, the gap between germline ends came to 8 bases. The CDR3 has 13 residues. The germline V gene encodes CDR1 GTSNPN and CDR2 SVGIG (reference sequence). The CDR3 spells CAWSVLGDTEAFF. In DNA, the CDR3 is TGTGCCTGGAGTGTACTAGGGGACACTGAAGCTTTCTTT.

V usage is TRBV9 and J usage is TRBJ2-1; either TRBD1 or TRBD2 may supply D (5 bases each). Germline values: CDR1 SGDLS, CDR2 YYNGEE. V shed 3 bases and J shed 8 bases, with 15 bases lying between them. The CDR3 length is 14 residues. The chain's CDR3 is CASSEWGGSDEQFF. The CDR3 region has the DNA TGTGCCAGCAGCGAGTGGGGCGGGTCGGATGAGCAGTTCTTC.